This T cell receptor (beta chain) is from a study of blood T cell repertoires in COVID-19. Study background: Before being deemed recovered, Cohort 3 donors had two negative PCRs, clearance, or symptom resolution. Some COVID-19 samples were acute and others convalescent; all came from the United States, Italy and Spain.

Study processing details: Nucleated cell number was recorded as an estimate derived from reference gene primer amplification. Profiling relied on immunoSEQ multiplex PCR, and the TCRdb table lists in-frame clones only, not all of them. The DNA gave D and trimming, while V, J and clone size come from that table. Of more than 300,000 clones in the sample, more than 75% were seen once. J was trimmed by 5 bases and V by 4 bases; bases with no gene match: 14. The CDR3 consists of 17 residues. The germline V gene has CDR1 SGHDT and CDR2 YYEEEE. Living in 25 or so US areas, the participants were between about 18 and 100 years of age.

The chain is built from TRBV5-6 and TRBJ2-5; TRBD1 agrees at 10 bases. Sequenced material: PBMCs or T cells enriched from blood (not recorded which). This receptor was obtained from a man aged 40-49 years in a cohort exposed to, infected with or recovered from COVID-19 (not recorded which). CDR3 amino acids: CASSPLGRDRGRETQYF. The CDR3 bases are TGTGCCAGCAGCCCATTGGGACGGGACAGGGGTCGGGAGACCCAGTACTTC. The entire variable domain, with the rest obtained from reference TRBV5-6 and TRBJ2-5, is as follows: DAGVTQSPTHLIKTRGQQVTLRCSPKSGHDTVSWYQQALGQGPQFIFQYYEEEERQRGNFPDRFSGHQFPNYSSELNVNALLLGDSALYLCASSPLGRDRGRETQYFGPGTRLLVL.